This T cell receptor beta chain derives from a study of T cell changes during pregnancy in multiple sclerosis. Germline V gene lookup returns CDR1 SEHNR and CDR2 FQNEAQ (reference sequence). V lost 4 bases, J lost 10 bases, and 9 bases stayed unmatched. This CDR3 comprises 14 residues. TCRdb's copy holds only in-frame clones and misses some; the assay was immunoSEQ multiplex PCR. The data contain approximately 12,000 clones, roughly 88% of them singletons. The sequence was obtained from a female donor in good health, enrolled as a control in a pregnancy study. The V call is TRBV7-9, the J call TRBJ1-4; TRBD1 agrees at 7 bases. This sample comprised CD8+ T cells from peripheral blood mononuclear cells, obtained after pregnancy. In nucleotides, the CDR3 is TGTGCCAGCAGCTATGGACAGGAAGGGGGAAAACTGTTTTTT. This translates into CASSYGQEGGKLFF.